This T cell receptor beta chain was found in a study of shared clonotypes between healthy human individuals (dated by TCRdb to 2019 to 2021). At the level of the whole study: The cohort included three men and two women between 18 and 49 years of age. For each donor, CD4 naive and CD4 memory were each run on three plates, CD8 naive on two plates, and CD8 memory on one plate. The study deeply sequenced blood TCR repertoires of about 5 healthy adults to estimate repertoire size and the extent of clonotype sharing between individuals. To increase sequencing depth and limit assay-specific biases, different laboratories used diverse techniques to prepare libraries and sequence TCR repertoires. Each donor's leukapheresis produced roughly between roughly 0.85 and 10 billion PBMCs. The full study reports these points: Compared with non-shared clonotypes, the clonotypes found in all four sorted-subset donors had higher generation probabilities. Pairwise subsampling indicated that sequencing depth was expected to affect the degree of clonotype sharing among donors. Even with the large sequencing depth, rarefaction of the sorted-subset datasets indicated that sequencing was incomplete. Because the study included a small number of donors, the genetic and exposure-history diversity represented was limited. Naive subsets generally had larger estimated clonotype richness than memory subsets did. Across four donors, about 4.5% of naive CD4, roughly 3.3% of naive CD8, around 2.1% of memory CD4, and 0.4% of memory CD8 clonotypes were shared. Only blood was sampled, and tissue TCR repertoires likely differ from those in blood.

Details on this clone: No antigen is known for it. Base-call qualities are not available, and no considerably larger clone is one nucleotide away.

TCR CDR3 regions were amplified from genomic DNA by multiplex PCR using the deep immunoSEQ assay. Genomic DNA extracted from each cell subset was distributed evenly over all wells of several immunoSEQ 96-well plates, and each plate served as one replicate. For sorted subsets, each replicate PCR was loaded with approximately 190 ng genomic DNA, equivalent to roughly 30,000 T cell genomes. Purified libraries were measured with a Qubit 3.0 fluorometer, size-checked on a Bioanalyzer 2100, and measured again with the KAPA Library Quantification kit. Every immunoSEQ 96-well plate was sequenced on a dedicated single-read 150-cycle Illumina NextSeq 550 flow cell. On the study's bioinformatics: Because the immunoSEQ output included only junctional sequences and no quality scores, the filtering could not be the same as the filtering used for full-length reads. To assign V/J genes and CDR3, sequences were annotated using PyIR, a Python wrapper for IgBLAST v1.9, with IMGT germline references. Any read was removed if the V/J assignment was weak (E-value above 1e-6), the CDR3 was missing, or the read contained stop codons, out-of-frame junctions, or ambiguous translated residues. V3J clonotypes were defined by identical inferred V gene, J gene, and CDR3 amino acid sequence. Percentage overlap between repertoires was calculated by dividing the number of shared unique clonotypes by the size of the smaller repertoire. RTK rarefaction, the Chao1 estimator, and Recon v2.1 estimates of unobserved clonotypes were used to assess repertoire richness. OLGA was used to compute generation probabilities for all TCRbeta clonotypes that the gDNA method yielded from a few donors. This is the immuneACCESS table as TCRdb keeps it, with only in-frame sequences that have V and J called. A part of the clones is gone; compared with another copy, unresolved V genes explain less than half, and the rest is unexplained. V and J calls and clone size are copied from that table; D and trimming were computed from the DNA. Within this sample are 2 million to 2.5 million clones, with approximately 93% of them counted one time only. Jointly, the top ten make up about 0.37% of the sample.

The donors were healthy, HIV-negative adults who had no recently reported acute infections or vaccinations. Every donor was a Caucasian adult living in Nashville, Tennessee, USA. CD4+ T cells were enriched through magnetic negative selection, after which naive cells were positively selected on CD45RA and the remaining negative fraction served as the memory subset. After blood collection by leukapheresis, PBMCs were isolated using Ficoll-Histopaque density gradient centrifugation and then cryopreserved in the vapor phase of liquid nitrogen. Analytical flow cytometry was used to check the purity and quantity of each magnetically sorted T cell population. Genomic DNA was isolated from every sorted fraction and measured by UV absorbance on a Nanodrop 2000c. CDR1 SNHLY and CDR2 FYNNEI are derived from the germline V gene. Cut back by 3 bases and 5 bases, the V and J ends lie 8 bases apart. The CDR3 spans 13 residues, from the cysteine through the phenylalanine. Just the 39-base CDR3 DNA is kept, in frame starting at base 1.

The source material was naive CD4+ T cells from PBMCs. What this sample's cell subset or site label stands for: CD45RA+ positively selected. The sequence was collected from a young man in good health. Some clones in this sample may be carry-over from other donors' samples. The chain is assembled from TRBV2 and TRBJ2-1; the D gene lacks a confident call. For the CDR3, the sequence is CASSDGTDNEQFF. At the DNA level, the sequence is TGTGCCAGCAGTGACGGCACTGACAATGAGCAGTTCTTC.